The 20 T cell receptor beta chains listed next were all sequenced from one sample in a study of blood T cell repertoires in COVID-19. Libraries were prepared by immunoSEQ multiplex PCR; TCRdb keeps only in-frame clonotypes and omits some of them. The table records 130,000 or so clones, around 81% of them present only once. The sample comprised peripheral blood. The receptors come from a woman in her sixties with active or convalescent COVID-19.

This chain uses TRBV28 with TRBJ1-1; D gene unclear. The CDR3 contains 11 residues. The germline V gene encodes CDR1 MDHEN and CDR2 SYDVKM. Trimming took 4 bases from V and 8 from J, leaving 8 bases between them. The CDR3 region is CASSYQIEAFF. CDR3 bases: TGTGCCAGCAGTTACCAGATCGAAGCTTTCTTT. The full variable domain, completed using reference TRBV28 and TRBJ1-1, is DVKVTQSSRYLVKRTGEKVFLECVQDMDHENMFWYRQDPGLGLRLIYFSYDVKMKEKGDIPEGYSVSREKKERFSLILESASTNQTSMYLCASSYQIEAFFGQGTRLTVV.

V is TRBV6-5 and J is TRBJ1-2; no firm D call. Germline lookup yields CDR1 MNHEY and CDR2 SVGAGI. The CDR3 has 15 amino acids. Trimming left V 7 bases short and J 8 bases short, with 23 bases between. The CDR3 sequence: CASNSANPGEGGYTF. The CDR3 bases are TGTGCCAGCAACTCCGCTAACCCCGGGGAAGGAGGCTACACCTTC.

The V gene is TRBV19, the J gene TRBJ2-5; no clear D gene. The CDR3 is 16 residues long. Germline values: CDR1 LNHDA, CDR2 SQIVND (reference sequence). The germline V and J ends were trimmed by 3 bases and 0 bases, with 14 bases remaining between them. The CDR3 DNA is TGTGCCAGTAGTATGTCGTGGCCGCCCTACCAAGAGACCCAGTACTTC. Protein product: CASSMSWPPYQETQYF.

V is TRBV4-2 and J is TRBJ1-1, with 7 bases aligning to TRBD1. Germline CDR1 and CDR2: LGHNA and YNFKEQ. J was trimmed by 2 bases and V by 2 bases; bases with no gene match: 8. The CDR3 loop spans 16 amino acids. CDR3: CASSQTGQLSNTEAFF. The CDR3 nucleotides read TGTGCCAGCAGCCAAACGGGACAGCTATCTAACACTGAAGCTTTCTTT.

The rearrangement joins TRBV19 to TRBJ2-3; a weak D match, TRBD1 (6 bases). CDR3 length: 16 amino acids. V gave up 7 bases and J gave up 3 bases, with 20 bases separating them. Germline CDR1 reads LNHDA; CDR2 reads SQIVND (reference sequence). As DNA, the CDR3 is TGTGCCAGTACCGATCCACAGGGCCCGGAGACAGATACGCAGTATTTT. Translated, it gives CASTDPQGPETDTQYF.

A remark on this clone: Additional DNA sequences in this sample encode the identical CDR3. The chain carries TRBV5-1 and TRBJ1-2, with D perhaps matching TRBD1 (6 bases). The V and J ends lost 3 bases and 2 bases respectively, with 8 bases between them. The V gene's germline CDR1 is SGHRS and CDR2 YFSETQ. The CDR3 runs to 13 residues. The CDR3 bases are TGCGCCAGCAGCTCACAGGGAAACTATGGCTACACCTTC. Translated: CASSSQGNYGYTF. Full variable domain (remainder filled in from reference TRBV5-1 and TRBJ1-2): KAGVTQTPRYLIKTRGQQVTLSCSPISGHRSVSWYQQTPGQGLQFLFEYFSETQRNKGNFPGRFSGRQFSNSRSEMNVSTLELGDSALYLCASSSQGNYGYTFGSGTRLTVV.

The CDR3 sequence is CASSSLAGGRVADTQYF. The CDR3, as DNA: TGTGCCAGCAGCTCTTTAGCGGGGGGCCGGGTCGCAGATACGCAGTATTTT. V and J are TRBV9 and TRBJ2-3, with 10 nucleotides matching TRBD2. Germline V gives CDR1 SGDLS, CDR2 YYNGEE. J was trimmed by 4 bases and V by 4 bases; bases with no gene match: 12. CDR3 length: 17 residues. The full variable domain, in which reference TRBV9 and TRBJ2-3 provide the parts outside the CDR3, is DSGVTQTPKHLITATGQRVTLRCSPRSGDLSVYWYQQSLDQGLQFLIQYYNGEERAKGNILERFSAQQFPDLHSELNLSSLELGDSALYFCASSSLAGGRVADTQYFGPGTRLTVL.

A note on this clone: Other DNA variants within this sample encode the same CDR3. The rearrangement joins TRBV18 to TRBJ1-1; D might be TRBD1 (5 bases). Trimming took 0 bases from V and 2 from J, leaving 10 bases between them. From germline, CDR1 is KGHSH and CDR2 LQKENI. This CDR3 spans 15 amino acids. CDR3 in amino acids: CASSPPSGSNTEAFF. The CDR3 DNA follows: TGTGCCAGCTCACCACCCTCAGGGTCTAACACTGAAGCTTTCTTT.

This clone showed up just once. The chain couples TRBV27 to TRBJ2-7; D possibly corresponds to TRBD1 (7 bases). Germline V gene data show CDR1 as MNHEY and CDR2 as SMNVEV (reference sequence). Trimming pared 2 bases from V and 2 bases from J, leaving 13 bases between. There are 15 residues in the CDR3. The CDR3 region is CASSLRAGGTYEQYF. The CDR3 DNA follows: TGTGCCAGCAGTTTAAGGGCAGGGGGGACCTACGAGCAGTACTTC.

V and J are TRBV18 and TRBJ2-5; no firm D call. The CDR3 runs 13 residues. The germline gives CDR1 KGHSH, CDR2 LQKENI. Trimming took off 1 base at V and 2 bases at J, with 5 bases between the two ends. The chain's CDR3 is CASSPRQQETQYF. The DNA for the CDR3 is TGTGCCAGCTCACCACGACAACAAGAGACCCAGTACTTC. The whole variable domain, filled in from reference TRBV18 and TRBJ2-5, reads NAGVMQNPRHLVRRRGQEARLRCSPMKGHSHVYWYRQLPEEGLKFMVYLQKENIIDESGMPKERFSAEFPKEGPSILRIQQVVRGDSAAYFCASSPRQQETQYFGPGTRLLVL.

The gene calls are TRBV30 and TRBJ1-1; D possibly corresponds to TRBD1 (5 bases). Germline CDR1 is GTSNPN and CDR2 is SVGIG (reference sequence). The CDR3 covers 12 residues. V was cut by 4 bases and J by 3 bases, with 9 bases left in between. This CDR3 reads CAWTGFDTEAFF. The CDR3 DNA reads TGTGCCTGGACAGGGTTTGACACTGAAGCTTTCTTT.

The rearrangement uses TRBV29-1 and TRBJ2-3; possibly TRBD2 for D (6 bases). From germline, CDR1 is SQVTM and CDR2 ANQGSEA. Trimming stripped 4 bases from V and 0 bases from J, with 11 bases between. The CDR3 consists of 14 residues. The CDR3 reads CSVGRASSTDTQYF. CDR3 DNA sequence: TGCAGCGTTGGGAGGGCTTCTAGCACAGATACGCAGTATTTT.

V is TRBV7-9 and J is TRBJ1-1; 7 nucleotides line up with TRBD1. J gave up 2 bases and V 3 bases, and 6 bases lay outside the gene matches. The germline gives CDR1 SEHNR, CDR2 FQNEAQ (reference sequence). The CDR3 is made up of 15 amino acids. CDR3 in amino acids: CASSFRGTENTEAFF. CDR3 coding DNA: TGTGCCAGCAGCTTTCGGGGGACAGAAAACACTGAAGCTTTCTTT.

The chain links TRBV19 to TRBJ2-1; TRBD2 matches at 7 bases. J gave up 8 bases and V 3 bases, and 7 bases lay outside the gene matches. There are 14 residues in the CDR3. In germline, CDR1 is LNHDA, CDR2 SQIVND (reference sequence). The CDR3, as DNA: TGTGCCAGTAGTATTCGCGGGAGTGTCTATGAGCAGTTCTTC. The encoded protein is CASSIRGSVYEQFF.

The J gene is TRBJ1-3, the V gene TRBV30; D may be TRBD1 (6 bases). Germline V gene lookup returns CDR1 GTSNPN and CDR2 SVGIG (reference sequence). V shed 8 bases and J shed 0 bases, with 8 bases lying between them. The CDR3 totals 12 residues. The CDR3 loop reads CAGRGSGNTIYF. CDR3 nucleotide sequence: TGTGCCGGCAGGGGCTCTGGAAACACCATATATTTT.

The rearrangement uses TRBV28 and TRBJ2-7, with D maybe TRBD2 (6 bases). V shed 2 bases and J shed 7 bases, with 9 bases lying between them. Germline values: CDR1 MDHEN, CDR2 SYDVKM. There are 12 residues in the CDR3. The CDR3 nucleotides read TGTGCCAGCAGTTTAGGCCGGGAGGAGCAGTACTTC. Translating it yields CASSLGREEQYF.

This chain links TRBV9 with TRBJ2-1, with D tentatively TRBD1 (5 bases). V was clipped by 0 bases and J by 2 bases, with 6 bases between them. CDR3 size: 14 residues. Per the germline V gene, CDR1 is SGDLS and CDR2 is YYNGEE. This CDR3 is CASSVAQAYNEQFF. The CDR3 DNA follows: TGTGCCAGCAGCGTAGCACAGGCCTACAATGAGCAGTTCTTC.

This chain connects TRBV6-6 to TRBJ2-1; TRBD2 is a possible D gene (7 bases). The CDR3 consists of 15 residues. The V end lost 0 bases, the J end lost 7 bases, and 13 bases lay between the germline ends. CDR1 and CDR2 (germline): MNHNY, SVGAGI (reference sequence). The CDR3 loop is CASSYSREGGNEQFF. CDR3 coding DNA: TGTGCCAGCAGTTACTCGAGGGAGGGGGGAAATGAGCAGTTCTTC.

The chain employs TRBV2 and TRBJ2-6, with TRBD1 identical over 8 bases. The CDR3 extends over 17 amino acids. J lost 1 base, V lost 11 bases, and 13 bases had no gene match. CDR1 and CDR2 (germline): SNHLY, FYNNEI. Written as DNA, the CDR3 is TGTGCCTGGGTTGGGCAGGGACAGGTTTCTGGGGCCAACGTCCTGACTTTC. Residues: CAWVGQGQVSGANVLTF.

The chain has TRBV19 and TRBJ2-5; 8 bases map to TRBD1. Germline loops: CDR1 LNHDA, CDR2 SQIVND (reference sequence). CDR3 length equals 16 residues. V was clipped by 3 bases and J by 5 bases; unmatched bases: 11. CDR3 bases: TGTGCCAGTAGTATGACAGGGGACGGGACTGGGGAGACCCAGTACTTC. This translates into CASSMTGDGTGETQYF. Full variable domain (rest looked up from reference TRBV19 and TRBJ2-5): DGGITQSPKYLFRKEGQNVTLSCEQNLNHDAMYWYRQDPGQGLRLIYYSQIVNDFQKGDIAEGYSVSREKKESFPLTVTSAQKNPTAFYLCASSMTGDGTGETQYFGPGTRLLVL.